This TCR beta chain was sequenced during a study of T-cell reconstitution after alpha-beta-depleted transplantation in children. With respect to this clonotype: The target antigen is unknown.

V lost 6 bases to trimming and J lost 5 bases, with 14 bases between them. This CDR3 has 13 residues. CDR1 is DFQATT, CDR2 SNEGSKA, per germline (reference sequence). As it was prepared, the TCRbeta library received unique molecular identifiers. From the PCR reads, TCRdb called clonotypes with MiXCR, one entry per CDR3 protein. Among hundreds of thousands of distinct CDR3 sequences listed, around 13% were seen once. Study conclusions and caveats: Some patients showed high day-60 TCRbeta diversity, which derived from surviving recipient T cells and thymic progenitors. As was reported, about two months after transplant, alpha-beta T cells came from several hundred expanded graft clones.

The specimen comprised PBMCs, sampled before TCRalphabeta/CD19-depleted stem cell transplant. The genes are TRBV20-1 and TRBJ2-1; perhaps TRBD2 as D (5 bases). The receptor was derived from a girl aged 2-10 years with congenital amegakaryocytic thrombocytopenia, due to receive a stem cell transplant. The CDR3 nucleotides are TGCAGTGCGCCAATTGCGGGTGACAATGAGCAGTTCTTC. Amino acid sequence: CSAPIAGDNEQFF.